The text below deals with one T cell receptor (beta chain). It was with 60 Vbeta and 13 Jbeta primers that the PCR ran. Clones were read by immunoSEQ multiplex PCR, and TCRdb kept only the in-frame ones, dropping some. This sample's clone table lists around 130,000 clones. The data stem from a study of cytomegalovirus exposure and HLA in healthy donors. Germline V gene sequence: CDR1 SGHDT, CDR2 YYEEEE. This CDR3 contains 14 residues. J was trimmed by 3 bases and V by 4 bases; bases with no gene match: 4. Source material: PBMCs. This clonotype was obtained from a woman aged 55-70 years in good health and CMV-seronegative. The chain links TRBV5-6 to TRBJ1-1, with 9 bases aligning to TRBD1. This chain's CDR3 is CASSPGQGYTEAFF. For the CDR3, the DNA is TGTGCCAGCAGCCCGGGACAGGGTTACACTGAAGCTTTCTTT.